This T cell receptor (beta chain) was found in a study of OX40 agonist ivuxolimab in advanced cancers. Study-wide results and caveats: More expanded clones were seen, on average, in CD8+ T cells than in CD4+.

Profiled with immunoSEQ multiplex PCR; TCRdb holds only in-frame clones, not every one. This sample carries 60,000 to 100,000 clones, 85% to 95% of them seen once, and the ten largest clones take approximately 10%. With 4 bases removed from V and 4 bases from J, the gap between germline ends came to 27 bases. The CDR3 sequence is 19 residues long. Germline loops: CDR1 SGDLS, CDR2 YYNGEE. About this clone: The antigen is undetermined.

Patients with autoimmune history or systemic immunosuppression were excluded. This TCR was sampled from an adult with an advanced solid tumor such as melanoma, head and neck, liver or kidney cancer. The input for sequencing was CD4+ or CD8+ T cells sorted from blood, taken in a trial of the OX40 agonist ivuxolimab. V usage is TRBV9 and J usage is TRBJ1-3; maybe TRBD1 (6 bases). The CDR3: CASSNPIQGGVEVGNTIYF. The CDR3 DNA follows: TGTGCCAGCAGCAACCCCATACAAGGGGGGGTGGAGGTAGGAAACACCATATATTTT.